Presented here are 18 T cell receptor beta chains from one specimen sequenced in a study of blood T cell repertoires in COVID-19. Clones were read by immunoSEQ multiplex PCR, and TCRdb kept only the in-frame ones, dropping some. The profile shows around 250,000 clones, about 80% of them singletons. Sequencing was done on a sample of peripheral blood. The receptors originated from a woman aged 80 or older with acute or convalescent COVID-19.

Only one count was recorded for this clone. V gene TRBV14 combines with J gene TRBJ2-7; weak D call: TRBD2 (6 bases). V lost 1 base, J lost 4 bases, and 11 bases lay in between. The CDR3 spans 14 residues. Germline lookup yields CDR1 SGHDN and CDR2 FVKESK. The DNA for the CDR3 is TGTGCCAGCAGCCAAGGCAGACGGGGGTACGAGCAGTACTTC. Translating it yields CASSQGRRGYEQYF.

In its sample, this clone was seen a few times. V gene TRBV19 combines with J gene TRBJ1-2; TRBD1 aligns across 9 bases. J was trimmed by 7 bases and V by 5 bases; bases with no gene match: 11. This CDR3 spans 15 amino acids. The germline gives CDR1 LNHDA, CDR2 SQIVND (reference sequence). This chain's CDR3 is CASSANPGQGSGYTF. In nucleotides, the CDR3 is TGTGCCAGTAGTGCGAACCCGGGACAGGGAAGTGGCTACACCTTC.

This chain connects TRBV19 to TRBJ2-1; 9 bases match TRBD2. Per germline, CDR1 LNHDA and CDR2 SQIVND (reference sequence). The CDR3 has 17 residues. Losses at the gene ends were 5 bases for V and 8 bases for J; bases not matched to a gene: 16. The CDR3 spells CASSPEGRRGGKDEQFF. Written as DNA, the CDR3 is TGTGCCAGTAGTCCCGAGGGGAGGCGGGGGGGTAAGGATGAGCAGTTCTTC.

J is TRBJ2-7 and V is TRBV5-1, with 7 bases aligning to TRBD1. The CDR3 loop spans 17 amino acids. The germline CDR1 and CDR2 sequences are SGHRS and YFSETQ. Trimming removed 1 base from V and 1 base from J; junction bases left unmatched: 11. CDR3 sequence reads: CASSLWTGGRPSYEQYF. Here the CDR3 DNA reads TGCGCCAGCAGCTTGTGGACAGGAGGCCGCCCTTCCTACGAGCAGTACTTC.

This chain uses TRBV28 with TRBJ2-5, with D perhaps matching TRBD1 (7 bases). V gave up 4 bases and J gave up 5 bases, with 14 bases separating them. The CDR3 is 14 residues long. Germline CDR1 is MDHEN and CDR2 is SYDVKM. In DNA form, the CDR3 reads TGTGCCAGCAGTTCGACAGGGCGGGGCGAGACCCAGTACTTC. Protein product: CASSSTGRGETQYF.

This chain connects TRBV27 to TRBJ2-3; 8 nucleotides match TRBD2. Germline CDR1 and CDR2: MNHEY and SMNVEV (reference sequence). This CDR3 has 17 amino acids. J gave up 2 bases and V 2 bases, and 9 bases lay outside the gene matches. CDR3 in amino acids: CASSLKGLAGLTDTQYF. For the CDR3, the DNA is TGTGCCAGCAGTTTAAAGGGGCTAGCGGGCCTCACAGATACGCAGTATTTT.

The rearrangement uses TRBV11-2 and TRBJ2-3; 13 bases map to TRBD2. Germline V lookup: CDR1 SGHAT, CDR2 FQNNGV. This CDR3 spans 18 amino acids. The ends lost 0 bases at V and 5 bases at J; junction bases unmatched: 8. The CDR3 bases are TGTGCCAGCAGCTTAGATGGACTAGCGGGGGCCCCTCGAGATACGCAGTATTTT. This encodes CASSLDGLAGAPRDTQYF.

The V call is TRBV11-1, the J call TRBJ2-7; 11 bases align to TRBD1. V lost 5 bases, J lost 6 bases, and 9 bases stayed unmatched. Germline V CDR1 and CDR2: SGHAT, FQDESV (reference sequence). The CDR3 loop spans 15 amino acids. CDR3 amino acids: CASSDIRDRGFEQYF. The CDR3 coding sequence is TGTGCCAGCAGCGACATCCGGGACAGGGGGTTCGAGCAGTACTTC.

The chain joins TRBV7-2 to TRBJ2-3; tentative D call: TRBD1 (6 bases). The germline V gene encodes CDR1 SGHTA and CDR2 FQGNSA. The CDR3 is 14 residues long. The V end was cut by 5 bases, the J end by 7 bases, with 16 bases between. In DNA, the CDR3 is TGTGCCAGCAGCACTCGACAGGAGCCATATACGCAGTATTTT. Translating gives CASSTRQEPYTQYF. Full variable domain (outside the CDR3, taken from reference TRBV7-2 and TRBJ2-3): GAGVSQSPSNKVTEKGKDVELRCDPISGHTALYWYRQSLGQGLEFLIYFQGNSAPDKSGLPSDRFSAERTGGSVSTLTIQRTQQEDSAVYLCASSTRQEPYTQYFGPGTRLTVL.

This clone occurred a few times. J is TRBJ1-1 and V is TRBV7-3; 7 bases are shared with TRBD1. Germline CDR1 SGHTA, CDR2 FQGTGA. This CDR3 is 14 amino acids long. With 5 bases clipped from V and 6 bases from J, the junction kept 9 bases outside the gene matches. As DNA, the CDR3 is TGTGCCAGCAGCGGAGGGAGGCAGGGGGCTGAAGCTTTCTTT. Translation gives CASSGGRQGAEAFF.

The chain uses TRBV6-2 or TRBV6-3 and TRBJ1-2, with 12 positions matching TRBD1. CDR1 is MNHEY and CDR2 is SVGEGT in the germline V gene. The V segment lost 5 bases and the J segment 4 bases; nucleotides outside the gene matches: 11. The CDR3 consists of 17 residues. The CDR3 nucleotides are TGTGCCAGCAGTGGCCGAGGGGACAGGGGGCCCGGCTATGGCTACACCTTC. Its translation is CASSGRGDRGPGYGYTF.

This clone was counted a few times. The rearrangement links TRBV7-2 to TRBJ2-7, with 8 nucleotides matching TRBD1. Germline V gene sequence: CDR1 SGHTA, CDR2 FQGNSA. CDR3 length: 14 amino acids. V gave up 4 bases and J gave up 2 bases; unmatched junction bases: 4. The CDR3 reads CASSYRTGPYEQYF. The DNA of the CDR3 is TGTGCCAGCAGCTACCGGACAGGGCCCTACGAGCAGTACTTC.

The chain employs TRBV9 and TRBJ2-7; D is ambiguous. The CDR3 covers 14 residues. CDR1 is SGDLS, CDR2 YYNGEE, per germline. Trimming shortened V by 0 bases and J by 0 bases, and 7 bases separated the two germline ends. The CDR3 sequence: CASSVEYSSYEQYF. The CDR3 bases are TGTGCCAGCAGCGTAGAGTACAGCTCCTACGAGCAGTACTTC.

This rearrangement joins TRBV25-1 to TRBJ1-3; 9 bases match TRBD1. The CDR3 is 16 residues long. Germline V gene data show CDR1 as MGHDK and CDR2 as SYGVNS. V dropped 6 bases and J dropped 0; count of bases not matched to a gene: 6. The CDR3 reads CASRGPGQGSGNTIYF. CDR3 nucleotide sequence: TGTGCCAGCAGAGGTCCGGGACAGGGCTCTGGAAACACCATATATTTT.

The chain recombines TRBV6-2 or TRBV6-3 with TRBJ1-6; TRBD1 might be the D (6 bases). The V and J ends lost 2 bases and 9 bases respectively, with 11 bases between them. Germline lookup yields CDR1 MNHEY and CDR2 SVGEGT. The CDR3 runs to 14 residues. The chain's CDR3 is CASSYNRAASPLHF. The CDR3 DNA reads TGTGCCAGCAGTTACAACAGGGCGGCTTCACCCCTCCACTTT.

This sequence joins TRBV6-5 and TRBJ2-1, with TRBD1 matching over 9 bases. CDR3 size: 14 residues. V shed 7 bases and J 4 bases; nucleotides not matched to a gene: 5. The germline gives CDR1 MNHEY, CDR2 SVGAGI. The CDR3: CASKEGQGYNEQFF. The DNA of the CDR3 is TGTGCCAGCAAGGAAGGACAGGGGTACAATGAGCAGTTCTTC.

J is TRBJ1-5 and V is TRBV13; D is unresolved. This CDR3 is 13 amino acids long. Trimming left V 4 bases short and J 3 bases short, with 7 bases between. Germline V gives CDR1 PRHDT, CDR2 FYEKMQ (reference sequence). The CDR3 loop reads CASSSGFNQPQHF. In DNA, the CDR3 is TGTGCCAGCAGCTCGGGTTTCAATCAGCCCCAGCATTTT.

This clone was seen a handful of times. The chain recombines TRBV6-5 with TRBJ2-3; 9 bases fit TRBD2. The germline V gene has CDR1 MNHEY and CDR2 SVGAGI. The CDR3 is 15 residues long. V shed 10 bases and J 0 bases; nucleotides not matched to a gene: 8. CDR3 in amino acids: CATSLLAGSTDTQYF. The CDR3, as DNA: TGTGCCACCTCGCTACTAGCGGGTAGCACAGATACGCAGTATTTT.